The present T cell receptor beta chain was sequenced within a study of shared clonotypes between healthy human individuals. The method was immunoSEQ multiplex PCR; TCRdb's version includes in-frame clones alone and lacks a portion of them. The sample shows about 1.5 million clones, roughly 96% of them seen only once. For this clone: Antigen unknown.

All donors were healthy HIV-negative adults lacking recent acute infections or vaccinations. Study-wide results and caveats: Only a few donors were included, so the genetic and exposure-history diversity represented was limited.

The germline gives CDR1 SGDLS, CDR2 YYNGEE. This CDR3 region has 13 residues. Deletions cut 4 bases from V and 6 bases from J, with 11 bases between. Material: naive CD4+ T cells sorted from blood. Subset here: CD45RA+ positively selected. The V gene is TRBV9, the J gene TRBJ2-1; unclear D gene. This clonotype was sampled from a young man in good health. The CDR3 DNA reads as TGTGCCAGCAGCCCGGAGCCCTTCAATGAGCAGTTCTTC. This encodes CASSPEPFNEQFF.